Shown below are 10 T cell receptor beta chains from a single sample sequenced in a study of T cell responses to AZD1222 COVID-19 vaccine. The method was immunoSEQ multiplex PCR; TCRdb's version includes in-frame clones alone and lacks a portion of them. The sample includes 100,000 to 150,000 clones, roughly 89% of them seen just once. Sequences were derived from peripheral blood, sampled on day 0 of AZD1222 vaccination. Receptors originate from an adult in good health.

This clone was seen once. This chain connects TRBV7-8 to TRBJ2-7; tentative D call: TRBD1 (5 bases). Deletions cut 4 bases from V and 2 bases from J, with 12 bases between. Per the germline V gene, CDR1 is SGHVS and CDR2 is FQNEAQ. The CDR3 spans 14 residues. This CDR3 reads CASSSRTQTYEQYF. The CDR3 DNA follows: TGTGCCAGCAGCTCCAGGACACAAACCTACGAGCAGTACTTC.

This chain uses TRBV6-5 with TRBJ2-1; D is unresolved. The CDR3 has 11 residues. Trimming removed 6 bases from V and 11 bases from J, with 11 bases in between. The germline CDR1 and CDR2 sequences are MNHEY and SVGAGI. CDR3 sequence: CASRDLLQQFF. The DNA for the CDR3 is TGTGCCAGCAGGGACCTCTTACAGCAGTTCTTC.

The chain has TRBV7-2 and TRBJ1-1; possible D gene TRBD1, 6 bases. This CDR3 spans 15 amino acids. Trimming shortened V by 1 base and J by 2 bases, and 11 bases separated the two germline ends. From germline, CDR1 is SGHTA and CDR2 FQGNSA. CDR3 amino acids: CASSLGRGLNTEAFF. CDR3 DNA: TGTGCCAGCAGCTTAGGCAGGGGACTCAACACTGAAGCTTTCTTT.

The CDR3 is CASSRDGDEQFF. CDR3 sequence (DNA): TGTGCCAGCAGTCGCGATGGGGATGAGCAGTTCTTC. The chain carries TRBV6-2 or TRBV6-3 and TRBJ2-1; no reliable D call. Germline V gene lookup returns CDR1 MNHEY and CDR2 SVGEGT. Trimming left V 5 bases short and J 8 bases short, with 10 bases between. The CDR3 contains 12 residues.

This chain uses TRBV29-1 with TRBJ1-6, with D possibly matching TRBD1 (5 bases). V dropped 4 bases and J dropped 7 bases, with 11 bases sitting between them. Germline-derived CDR1 and CDR2 are SQVTM and ANQGSEA. This CDR3 has 13 amino acids. For the CDR3, the DNA is TGCAGCGTTGCCCAGGGTGGCAATTCACCCCTCCACTTT. This translates into CSVAQGGNSPLHF.

J is TRBJ1-5 and V is TRBV6-5; D remains ambiguous. Trimming cost V 5 bases and J 6 bases, with 11 bases left between them. The germline gives CDR1 MNHEY, CDR2 SVGAGI. The CDR3 extends over 13 amino acids. CDR3 sequence reads: CASSPSPGQPQHF. CDR3 bases: TGTGCCAGCAGTCCCTCGCCAGGTCAGCCCCAGCATTTT.

The genes are TRBV6-5 and TRBJ2-7, with D perhaps TRBD1 or TRBD2 (7 bases each). Germline V CDR1 and CDR2: MNHEY, SVGAGI. V was trimmed by 5 bases and J by 1 base, leaving 12 bases between them. The CDR3 runs 14 residues. Written as DNA, the CDR3 is TGTGCCAGCAGTCGACAGGGAGGGTCCTACGAGCAGTACTTC. Amino acid sequence: CASSRQGGSYEQYF.

This chain connects TRBV19 to TRBJ2-2; 11 nucleotides line up with TRBD1. Trimming took 7 bases from V and 5 from J; bases not matched to a gene: 3. Germline loops: CDR1 LNHDA, CDR2 SQIVND (reference sequence). The CDR3 totals 14 residues. The CDR3 spells CASTGTGGTGELFF. CDR3 in DNA: TGTGCCAGTACCGGGACAGGGGGAACCGGGGAGCTGTTTTTT.

The rearrangement joins TRBV3-1 (or the pseudogene TRBV3-2) to TRBJ1-2; 8 bases are a match to TRBD1. The germline V gene has CDR1 LGHDT and CDR2 YNNKEL (reference sequence). V lost 5 bases, J lost 2 bases, and 7 bases stayed unmatched. This CDR3 comprises 15 residues. The CDR3 DNA is TGTGCCAGCAGCGGTGCACAGGGGGGGAACTATGGCTACACCTTC. This codes for CASSGAQGGNYGYTF.

The genes are TRBV7-9 and TRBJ1-2, with D tentatively TRBD1 (5 bases). Per the germline V gene, CDR1 is SEHNR and CDR2 is FQNEAQ (reference sequence). Trimming removed 1 base from V and 8 bases from J, with 8 bases in between. The CDR3 sequence is 12 residues long. The CDR3 sequence is CASSLEGDGYTF. The CDR3 DNA follows: TGTGCCAGCAGCTTAGAAGGGGACGGCTACACCTTC.